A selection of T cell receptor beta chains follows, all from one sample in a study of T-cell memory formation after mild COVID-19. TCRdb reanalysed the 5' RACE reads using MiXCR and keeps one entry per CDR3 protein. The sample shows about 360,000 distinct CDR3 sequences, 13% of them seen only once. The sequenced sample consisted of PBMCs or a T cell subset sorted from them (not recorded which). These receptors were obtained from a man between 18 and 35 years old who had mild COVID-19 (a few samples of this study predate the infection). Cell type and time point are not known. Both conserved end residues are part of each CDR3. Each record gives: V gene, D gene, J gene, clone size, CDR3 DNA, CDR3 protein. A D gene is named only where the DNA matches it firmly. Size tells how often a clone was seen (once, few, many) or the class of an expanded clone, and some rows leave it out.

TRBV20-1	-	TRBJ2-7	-	TGCAGTGCTAGCTCGTCGGGGGTGCCCTCCTACGAGCAGTACTTC	CSASSSGVPSYEQYF
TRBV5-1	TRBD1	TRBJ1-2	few	TGCGCCAAGTCCCGACAGGGGACCACTAACTATGGCTACACCTTC	CAKSRQGTTNYGYTF
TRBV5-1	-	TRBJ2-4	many	TGCGCCAGCAGCTTGAACAGGGCGGAGGGGGACATTCAGTACTTC	CASSLNRAEGDIQYF
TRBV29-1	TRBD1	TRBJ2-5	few	TGCAGCGTTGTAGGGGGCCTTGGTGAGACCCAGTACTTC	CSVVGGLGETQYF
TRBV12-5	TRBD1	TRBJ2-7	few	TGTGCTAGTGGCCCCCCACCGTCCGGGACAGGCCTTTACTACGAGCAGTACTTC	CASGPPPSGTGLYYEQYF
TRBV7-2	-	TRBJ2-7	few	TGTGCCAGCAGCCGAGAATGGGCCTTACACTACGAGCAGTACTTC	CASSREWALHYEQYF
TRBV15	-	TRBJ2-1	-	TGTGCCACCAGCAGAGATTGGAATGAGCAGTTCTTC	CATSRDWNEQFF
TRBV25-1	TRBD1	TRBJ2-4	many	TGTGCCAGCAGGGGGTTCGGGACAGGGAGCATTCAGTACTTC	CASRGFGTGSIQYF
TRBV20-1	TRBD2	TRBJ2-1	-	TGCAGTGTCAGCGGGGGAACCTACAATGAGCAGTTCTTC	CSVSGGTYNEQFF
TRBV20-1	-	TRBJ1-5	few	TGCAGTGCTCGTCGTGGACAGAACAATCAGCCCCAGCATTTT	CSARRGQNNQPQHF
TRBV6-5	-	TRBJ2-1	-	TGTGCCAGCAGCCCCGGACTTATGAGGTACAATGAGCAGTTCTTC	CASSPGLMRYNEQFF
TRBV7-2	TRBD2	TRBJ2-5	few	TGTGCCAGCAGCGGCTGGGCGGGGGGCGAGACCCAGTACTTC	CASSGWAGGETQYF
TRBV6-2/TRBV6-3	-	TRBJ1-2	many	TGTGCCAGCTCAAGCGCCGGACTCTACGAGGGCTACACCTTC	CASSSAGLYEGYTF
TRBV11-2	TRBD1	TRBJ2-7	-	TGTGCCAGCAGCCTAAGTCCGGGGACAGGGGATTACGAGCAGTACTTC	CASSLSPGTGDYEQYF
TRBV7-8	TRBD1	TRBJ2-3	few	TGTGCCAGCACCTCAGTGGAGGCCAGGGGGACAGATACGCAGTATTTT	CASTSVEARGTDTQYF
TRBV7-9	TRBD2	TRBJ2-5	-	TGTGCCAGCAGCCCCCTAGCGGAGGGATCTTGGGAGACCCAGTACTTC	CASSPLAEGSWETQYF
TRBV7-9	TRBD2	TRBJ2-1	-	TGTGCCAGCAGCTTCCCGTTCCGACAGGGACTAGCGGCTTACAATGAGCAGTTCTTC	CASSFPFRQGLAAYNEQFF
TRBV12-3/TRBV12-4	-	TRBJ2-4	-	TGTGCCAGCAGTTTAGCCTCTTTAGCCAAAAACATTCAGTACTTC	CASSLASLAKNIQYF